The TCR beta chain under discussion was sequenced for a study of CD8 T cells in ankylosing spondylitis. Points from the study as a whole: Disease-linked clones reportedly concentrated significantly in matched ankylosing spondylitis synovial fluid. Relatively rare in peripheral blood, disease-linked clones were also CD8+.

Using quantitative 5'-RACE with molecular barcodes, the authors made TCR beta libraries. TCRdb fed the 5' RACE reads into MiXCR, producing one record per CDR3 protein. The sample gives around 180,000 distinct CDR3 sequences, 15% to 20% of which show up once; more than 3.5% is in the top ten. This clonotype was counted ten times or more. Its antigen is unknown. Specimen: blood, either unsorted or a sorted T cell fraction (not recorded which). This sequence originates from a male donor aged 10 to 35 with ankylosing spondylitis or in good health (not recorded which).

The DNA of the CDR3 is TGCAGTGCTAGCTTCGTAGTGGTTTCAGATACGCAGTATTTT. Translating gives CSASFVVVSDTQYF. J is TRBJ2-3 and V is TRBV20-1, with D hard to call. The CDR3 has 14 residues. V gave up 3 bases and J gave up 4 bases, with 14 bases separating them. The germline V gene has CDR1 DFQATT and CDR2 SNEGSKA (reference sequence).